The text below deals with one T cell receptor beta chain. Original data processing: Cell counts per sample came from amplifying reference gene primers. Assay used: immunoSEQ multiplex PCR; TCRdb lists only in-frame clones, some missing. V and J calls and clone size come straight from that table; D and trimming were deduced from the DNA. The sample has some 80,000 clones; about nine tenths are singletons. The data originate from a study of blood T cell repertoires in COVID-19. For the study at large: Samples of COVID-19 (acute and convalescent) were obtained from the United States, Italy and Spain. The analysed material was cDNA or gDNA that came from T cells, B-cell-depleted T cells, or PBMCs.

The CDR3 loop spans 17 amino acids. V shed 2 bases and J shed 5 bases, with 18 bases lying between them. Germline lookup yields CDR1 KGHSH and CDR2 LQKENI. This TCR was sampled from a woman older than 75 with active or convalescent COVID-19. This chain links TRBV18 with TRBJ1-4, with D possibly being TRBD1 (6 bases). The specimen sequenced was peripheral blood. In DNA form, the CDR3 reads TGTGCCAGCTCACCAAACCCCCCGCAGGGGCTAAATGAAAAACTGTTTTTT. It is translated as CASSPNPPQGLNEKLFF.